Each of the 13 T cell receptor beta chains below was sequenced from the same sample in a study of cytomegalovirus exposure and HLA in healthy donors. The PCR made use of 60 Vbeta and 13 Jbeta primers. Sequenced by immunoSEQ multiplex PCR; TCRdb stores in-frame clones only, minus some. This table has about 210,000 clones, roughly four fifths appearing once. Sample: PBMCs. The receptors here all came from a man aged 40-49 years in good health and CMV-seropositive.

The chain employs TRBV7-3 and TRBJ2-1, with D possibly matching TRBD1 (5 bases). Germline-derived CDR1 and CDR2 are SGHTA and FQGTGA. The CDR3 is made up of 14 amino acids. Trimming stripped 4 bases from V and 8 bases from J, with 15 bases between. CDR3 coding DNA: TGTGCCAGCAGCTGGGGCTTGGCTTCGGATGAGCAGTTCTTC. Translation: CASSWGLASDEQFF.

V and J are TRBV7-9 and TRBJ2-5, with D perhaps matching TRBD2 (5 bases). V shed 5 bases and J shed 1 base, with 17 bases lying between them. The CDR3 is 16 amino acids. Germline assignment: CDR1 SEHNR and CDR2 FQNEAQ (reference sequence). DNA of the CDR3: TGTGCCAGCAGCCCTAGCCCTTCTAGAGTCCAAGAGACCCAGTACTTC. Its protein product is CASSPSPSRVQETQYF.

This clone was counted a few times. This sequence joins TRBV6-5 and TRBJ1-2; D is unresolved. The V end lost 10 bases, the J end lost 4 bases, and 13 bases lay between the germline ends. Germline loops: CDR1 MNHEY, CDR2 SVGAGI. The length of the CDR3 is 12 residues. This chain's CDR3 is CAINGGPYGYTF. The CDR3 bases are TGTGCCATCAACGGAGGCCCCTATGGCTACACCTTC.

A note on this clone: A read error may produce the germline difference seen at one junction end. V and J are TRBV4-1 and TRBJ1-2, with D tentatively TRBD1 (5 bases). The germline V gene has CDR1 MGHRA and CDR2 YSYEKL. This CDR3 is 15 amino acids long. CDR3 nucleotide sequence: TGTGCCAGCAGCCAACGCGGGGGGATTAACTATGGCTACACCTTC. This encodes CASSQRGGINYGYTF.

The V call is TRBV2, the J call TRBJ1-2, with TRBD1 identical over 9 bases. The CDR3 loop spans 14 amino acids. Looked up from germline, CDR1 is SNHLY and CDR2 is FYNNEI. V gave up 6 bases and J gave up 3 bases; unmatched junction bases: 5. Written as DNA, the CDR3 is TGTGCCAGCAGCCAAGGACAGGGGTACTATGGCTACACCTTC. Amino acids: CASSQGQGYYGYTF.

This sequence joins TRBV5-6 and TRBJ1-5; D is possibly TRBD1 (6 bases). Trimming shortened V by 3 bases and J by 0 bases, and 19 bases separated the two germline ends. The CDR3 runs 18 residues. Germline V gives CDR1 SGHDT, CDR2 YYEEEE. CDR3 sequence: CASSSLRDILSSNQPQHF. The DNA of the CDR3 is TGTGCCAGCAGCTCACTCCGGGACATACTTTCTAGCAATCAGCCCCAGCATTTT.

The rearrangement links TRBV28 to TRBJ1-1; weak D call: TRBD1 (6 bases). This CDR3 contains 16 residues. CDR1 is MDHEN and CDR2 is SYDVKM in the germline V gene. The V end was cut by 7 bases, the J end by 1 base, with 19 bases between. Here the CDR3 reads CASTNPPGGRNTEAFF. CDR3 sequence (DNA): TGTGCCAGCACGAACCCCCCCGGGGGGCGGAACACTGAAGCTTTCTTT.

The V call is TRBV5-5, the J call TRBJ1-1; D may be TRBD1 (5 bases). The CDR3 has 15 residues. V dropped 4 bases and J dropped 1 base, with 14 bases sitting between them. Germline V gene lookup returns CDR1 SGHKS and CDR2 YYEKEE (reference sequence). CDR3 DNA: TGTGCCAGCAGCCTGGACAACCCCCGGAACACTGAAGCTTTCTTT. Translation gives CASSLDNPRNTEAFF. Full variable domain (remainder filled in from reference TRBV5-5 and TRBJ1-1): DAGVTQSPTHLIKTRGQQVTLRCSPISGHKSVSWYQQVLGQGPQFIFQYYEKEERGRGNFPDRFSARQFPNYSSELNVNALLLGDSALYLCASSLDNPRNTEAFFGQGTRLTVV.

This sequence joins TRBV7-2 and TRBJ2-7, with D maybe TRBD1 (5 bases). Germline-derived CDR1 and CDR2 are SGHTA and FQGNSA. The CDR3 totals 13 residues. The V gene lost 6 bases and the J gene lost 2 bases, with 11 bases spanning the gap. In DNA form, the CDR3 reads TGTGCCAGCAGTGGGGCTAGTCCCTACGAGCAGTACTTC. This sequence encodes CASSGASPYEQYF.

CDR3 region: CASSPDNHNQPQHF. The CDR3 DNA sequence: TGCGCCAGCAGTCCCGACAACCACAATCAGCCCCAGCATTTT. The chain couples TRBV5-1 to TRBJ1-5, with D uncertain. Germline CDR1 SGHRS, CDR2 YFSETQ. Trimming left V 5 bases short and J 3 bases short, with 12 bases between. This CDR3 region has 14 residues.

The chain recombines TRBV6-5 with TRBJ1-1, with TRBD1 matching over 8 bases. CDR3 length: 13 amino acids. CDR1 and CDR2 from the germline V gene are MNHEY and SVGAGI. With V trimmed by 8 bases and J by 0 bases, 2 bases remained unmatched. The CDR3 DNA follows: TGTGCCAGCCGACAGGGGATGAACACTGAAGCTTTCTTT. Protein: CASRQGMNTEAFF.

The rearrangement joins TRBV30 to TRBJ2-5; tentatively, D is TRBD2 (5 bases). CDR1 and CDR2 (germline): GTSNPN, SVGIG (reference sequence). The CDR3 runs to 12 residues. With 1 base removed from V and 10 bases from J, the gap between germline ends came to 13 bases. CDR3 DNA sequence: TGTGCCTGGAGTGCGACCGTGGCGGGCCAGTACTTC. Amino acids: CAWSATVAGQYF.

In DNA form, the CDR3 reads TGCGCCAGCAGTGAGTCATCTTACACAGATACGCAGTATTTT. It translates to CASSESSYTDTQYF. This chain joins TRBV10-1 and TRBJ2-3; no clear D gene. There are 14 residues in the CDR3. The germline V gene has CDR1 WNHNN and CDR2 SYGVQD (reference sequence). V was trimmed by 0 bases and J by 2 bases, leaving 6 bases between them.